The clone carrying this T cell receptor (beta chain) was counted a few times. This CDR3 comprises 16 residues. Per germline, CDR1 DFQATT and CDR2 SNEGSKA (reference sequence). Unmatched junction bases numbered 6, after V lost 4 bases and J lost 5 bases. These data are taken from a study of blood T cells in healthy people across ages. Combining a sample-barcoded 5' primer with a J-beta primer mix, a second PCR ran for about 6 to 11 cycles. Each CDR3 protein gets one entry after TCRdb re-called the 5' RACE reads with MiXCR. The profile shows more than 750,000 distinct CDR3 sequences, almost 30% of them singletons. Separately, the same data were catalogued under a study of T cells of mothers and their children. That study adds: Addition of sample barcodes and 2-4 random nucleotides occurred through the M1S primer of the second PCR.

The clonotype comes from a woman aged 40-49 years in good health. This sequence joins TRBV20-1 and TRBJ2-3; 16 bases match TRBD2. The specimen was blood. The CDR3 here is CSAKGLAGGPEDTQYF. The DNA for the CDR3 is TGCAGTGCTAAGGGACTAGCGGGGGGGCCGGAAGATACGCAGTATTTT.